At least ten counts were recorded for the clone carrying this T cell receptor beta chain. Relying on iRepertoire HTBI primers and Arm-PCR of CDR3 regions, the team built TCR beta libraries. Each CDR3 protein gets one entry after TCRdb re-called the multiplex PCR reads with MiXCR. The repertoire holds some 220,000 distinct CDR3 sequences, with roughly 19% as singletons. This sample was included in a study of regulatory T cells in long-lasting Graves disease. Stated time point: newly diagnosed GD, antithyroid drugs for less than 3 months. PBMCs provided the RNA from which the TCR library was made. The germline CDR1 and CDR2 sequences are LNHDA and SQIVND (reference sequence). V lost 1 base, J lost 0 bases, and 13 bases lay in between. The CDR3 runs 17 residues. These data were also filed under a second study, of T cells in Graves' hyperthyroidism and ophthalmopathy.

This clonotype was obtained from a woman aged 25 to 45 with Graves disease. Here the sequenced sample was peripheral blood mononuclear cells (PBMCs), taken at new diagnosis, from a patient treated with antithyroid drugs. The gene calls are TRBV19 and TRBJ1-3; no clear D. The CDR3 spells CASSIAARIASGNTIYF. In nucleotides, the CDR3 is TGTGCCAGTAGTATAGCCGCTCGGATAGCCTCTGGAAACACCATATATTTT. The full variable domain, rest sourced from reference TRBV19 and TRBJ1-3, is DGGITQSPKYLFRKEGQNVTLSCEQNLNHDAMYWYRQDPGQGLRLIYYSQIVNDFQKGDIAEGYSVSREKKESFPLTVTSAQKNPTAFYLCASSIAARIASGNTIYFGEGSWLTVV.